The sequence of this T cell receptor beta chain was determined in a study of early T cells in non-severe SARS-CoV-2 infection. Many counts were recorded for this clonotype. Each CDR3 protein is one row after TCRdb ran MiXCR on the 5' RACE reads. Of about 100,000 distinct CDR3 sequences in the sample, less than 15% were seen once. Sequencing input: whole blood. This sequence originates from an adult who was a healthcare worker with PCR-confirmed SARS-CoV-2 infection or an uninfected control (not recorded which).

The CDR3 region has the DNA TGTGCCAGCAGTTTCTTGGGACTAGCGGGGGGGACCCAAGAGACCCAGTACTTC. Amino acid sequence: CASSFLGLAGGTQETQYF. V usage is TRBV27 and J usage is TRBJ2-5; 16 bases map to TRBD2. V was pared by 3 bases and J by 1 base, with 5 bases of the junction left unmatched. Germline-derived CDR1 and CDR2 are MNHEY and SMNVEV (reference sequence). This CDR3 comprises 18 residues.